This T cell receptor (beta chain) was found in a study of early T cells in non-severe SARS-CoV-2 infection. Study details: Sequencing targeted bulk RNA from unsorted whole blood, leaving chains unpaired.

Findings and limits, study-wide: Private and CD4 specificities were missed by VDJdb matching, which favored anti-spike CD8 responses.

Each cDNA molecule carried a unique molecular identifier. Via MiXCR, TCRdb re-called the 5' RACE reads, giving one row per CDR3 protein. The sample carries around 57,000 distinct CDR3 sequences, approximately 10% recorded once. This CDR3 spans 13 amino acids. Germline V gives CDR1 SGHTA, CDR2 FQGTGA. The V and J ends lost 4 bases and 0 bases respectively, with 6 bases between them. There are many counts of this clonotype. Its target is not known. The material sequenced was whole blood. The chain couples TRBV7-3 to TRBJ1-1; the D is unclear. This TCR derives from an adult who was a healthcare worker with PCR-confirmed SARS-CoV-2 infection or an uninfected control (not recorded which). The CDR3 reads CASSSDMNTEAFF. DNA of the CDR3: TGTGCCAGCAGCTCCGATATGAACACTGAAGCTTTCTTT.